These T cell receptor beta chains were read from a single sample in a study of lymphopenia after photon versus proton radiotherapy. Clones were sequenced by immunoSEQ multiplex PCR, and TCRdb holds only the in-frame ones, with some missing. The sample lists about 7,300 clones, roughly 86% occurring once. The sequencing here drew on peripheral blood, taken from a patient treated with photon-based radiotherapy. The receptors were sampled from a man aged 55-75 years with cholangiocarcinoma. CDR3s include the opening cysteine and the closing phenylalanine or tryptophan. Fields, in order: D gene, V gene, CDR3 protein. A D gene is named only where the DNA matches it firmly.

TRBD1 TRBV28 CASRAPGQGTEAFF
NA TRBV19 CASASAQGASTDTQYF
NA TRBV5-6 CASSLPGQANEKLFF
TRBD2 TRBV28 CASSTTSGTSAYQETQYF
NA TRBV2 CASSAGNTEAFF
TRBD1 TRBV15 CATSDGQGVAYGYTF
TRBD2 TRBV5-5 CASSITLAGGLNEQFF
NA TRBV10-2 CASSELTYDSNQPQHF
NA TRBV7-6 CASSLTTDSNQPQHF
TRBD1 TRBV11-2 CASSLVSSGGTGELFF
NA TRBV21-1 CASSPRDGTPRDQYF
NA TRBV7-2 CASSSVSGANVLTF
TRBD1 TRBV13 CASSKGQGAGDTQYF
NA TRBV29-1 CSVQGHEQFF
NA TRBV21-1 CASSKSRTGVNEQFF
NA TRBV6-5 CASSRDTGELFF
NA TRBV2 CASSETAVELFF
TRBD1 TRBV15 CATSRGNRGDIQYF
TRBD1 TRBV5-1 CASSMGTANTEAFF